This is a list of T cell receptor beta chains from one sample in a study of shared clonotypes between healthy human individuals. Measured with immunoSEQ multiplex PCR; TCRdb has only the in-frame clones, and not every one. The table records a few million clones, approximately 92% of them present only once. Sequencing input: naive CD4+ T cells sorted from blood. The receptors were sampled from a man in his late teens or twenties in good health. Each CDR3 is given with its conserved first and last residue. Fields, in order: clone size, D gene, V gene, J gene, CDR3 protein, CDR3 DNA. A D gene is named only where the DNA matches it firmly. Clone size appears in some rows only: once, few, many, or a class for an expanded clone.

>.|TRBD1|TRBV7-8|TRBJ1-3
CASSPGTGTGNTIYF
TGTGCCAGCAGCCCCGGGACAGGCACTGGAAACACCATATATTTT
>.|TRBD2|TRBV18|TRBJ2-5
CASSPRSGTQETQYF
TGTGCCAGCTCACCACGGAGCGGGACCCAAGAGACCCAGTACTTC
>.|.|TRBV19|TRBJ1-2
CASSVNYGYTF
TGTGCCAGTAGTGTTAACTATGGCTACACCTTC
>.|.|TRBV6-6|TRBJ1-5
CASVNTQVWLNQPQHF
TGTGCCAGCGTTAATACCCAGGTCTGGCTCAATCAGCCCCAGCATTTT
>once|.|TRBV18|TRBJ2-4
CASSPQGNIQYF
TGTGCCAGCTCACCACAGGGAAACATTCAGTACTTC
>.|.|TRBV4-1|TRBJ2-7
CASSQTGPLYEQYF
TGCGCCAGCAGCCAGACCGGGCCGCTCTACGAGCAGTACTTC
>.|.|TRBV2|TRBJ2-2
CATSKLIGTGELFF
TGTGCCACCTCCAAACTAATCGGGACCGGGGAGCTGTTTTTT
>.|TRBD1|TRBV25-1|TRBJ2-2
CASSRQGAGTGELFF
TGTGCCAGCAGCAGACAGGGGGCGGGCACCGGGGAGCTGTTTTTT
>.|TRBD1|TRBV7-2|TRBJ1-5
CASRQTGGHQPQHF
TGTGCCAGCCGCCAGACAGGGGGCCATCAGCCCCAGCATTTT
>.|TRBD2|TRBV6-6|TRBJ2-3
CASSSSSGGVIDTQYF
TGTGCCAGCAGCAGTTCTAGCGGGGGGGTGATAGATACGCAGTATTTT
>.|.|TRBV7-9|TRBJ1-4
CASSLTRGGVEKLFF
TGTGCCAGCAGCTTAACAAGAGGGGGGGTTGAAAAACTGTTTTTT
>.|TRBD1|TRBV30|TRBJ2-3
CAWSDYGTGSTDTQYF
TGTGCCTGGAGTGACTATGGGACAGGGAGCACAGATACGCAGTATTTT
>once|TRBD2|TRBV25-1|TRBJ2-7
CASSGTSGGSYEQYF
TGTGCCAGCAGTGGAACTAGCGGGGGCTCCTACGAGCAGTACTTC
>.|.|TRBV5-1|TRBJ1-2
CASSSGTANYGYTF
TGCGCCAGCAGCAGCGGGACGGCCAACTATGGCTACACCTTC
>.|.|TRBV5-4|TRBJ2-3
CASSLAKSPRGDTQYF
TGTGCCAGCAGCTTGGCCAAGTCTCCGAGGGGGGATACGCAGTATTTT
>.|TRBD1|TRBV5-6|TRBJ2-5
CASSSGQGRQETQYF
TGTGCCAGCAGCTCCGGACAGGGACGTCAAGAGACCCAGTACTTC
>once|.|TRBV25-1|TRBJ1-4
CASSARSKLFF
TGTGCCAGCAGTGCTAGGTCTAAACTGTTTTTT
>.|.|TRBV6-1|TRBJ1-5
CASARGNQPQHF
TGTGCCAGTGCGCGGGGCAATCAGCCCCAGCATTTT
>.|TRBD2|TRBV5-1|TRBJ2-1
CASSPWGGSYNEQFF
TGCGCCAGCAGCCCCTGGGGGGGCTCCTACAATGAGCAGTTCTTC
>.|.|TRBV6-1|TRBJ2-7
CASSAQGFEQYF
TGTGCCAGCAGTGCACAGGGTTTCGAGCAGTACTTC
>once|.|TRBV5-1|TRBJ2-3
CASSLVDPSGGTQYF
TGCGCCAGCAGCTTGGTCGACCCTAGTGGAGGTACGCAGTATTTT
>.|.|TRBV6-5|TRBJ1-1
CASSYLGAFEAFF
TGTGCCAGCAGTTACCTGGGCGCATTTGAAGCTTTCTTT
>.|TRBD2|TRBV10-3|TRBJ2-3
CAISAGGLVDTQYF
TGTGCCATCAGTGCGGGGGGACTCGTGGATACGCAGTATTTT
>.|TRBD2|TRBV27|TRBJ2-4
CASSSAAGGQNIQYF
TGTGCCAGCAGTAGCGCGGCGGGGGGGCAAAACATTCAGTACTTC
>.|TRBD2|TRBV14|TRBJ2-3
CASSLPGSSGSDTQYF
TGTGCCAGCAGCCTACCCGGATCTAGCGGTTCAGATACGCAGTATTTT
>.|TRBD2|TRBV7-2|TRBJ2-1
CASSLVWGGTSPLGQFF
TGTGCCAGCAGCTTAGTTTGGGGGGGGACTAGCCCCTTGGGGCAGTTCTTC
>.|.|TRBV18|TRBJ1-2
CASSPGIAHYGYTF
TGTGCCAGCTCACCCGGTATAGCCCACTATGGCTACACCTTC
>.|TRBD2|TRBV11-3|TRBJ2-3
CASSPGRKASGGADTQYF
TGTGCCAGCAGCCCTGGACGGAAAGCTAGCGGGGGGGCGGATACGCAGTATTTT
>.|.|TRBV5-4|TRBJ1-6
CASSFMANNNSPLHF
TGTGCCAGCAGCTTTATGGCCAATAATAATTCACCCCTCCACTTT
>.|.|TRBV11-2|TRBJ2-7
CASSRDWGRYEQYF
TGTGCCAGCAGCCGTGACTGGGGCAGATATGAGCAGTACTTC
>once|.|TRBV5-1|TRBJ2-7
CASSLTGNIPYEQYF
TGCGCCAGCAGCTTGACCGGGAACATCCCCTACGAGCAGTACTTC
>.|TRBD1|TRBV10-3|TRBJ2-7
CAISERPIGQGTYEQYF
TGTGCCATCAGTGAGAGGCCGATAGGACAGGGAACCTACGAGCAGTACTTC
>.|TRBD1|TRBV9|TRBJ1-6
CASSPRPPGQNSPLHF
TGTGCCAGCAGCCCACGACCTCCGGGACAGAATTCACCCCTCCACTTT
>.|TRBD1|TRBV4-1|TRBJ2-1
CASSRQSGTGVTSSYNEQFF
TGCGCCAGCAGCCGCCAATCCGGGACAGGGGTGACGAGCTCCTACAATGAGCAGTTCTTC
>.|.|TRBV6-1|TRBJ2-5
CASSGAEDPRETQYF
TGTGCCAGCAGTGGGGCAGAGGACCCTCGAGAGACCCAGTACTTC
>.|.|TRBV28|TRBJ1-5
CASTSGSQPQHF
TGTGCCAGCACTTCTGGAAGTCAGCCCCAGCATTTT
>.|.|TRBV29-1|TRBJ2-1
CSVMAGYNEQFF
TGCAGCGTTATGGCGGGATACAATGAGCAGTTCTTC
>.|.|TRBV28|TRBJ2-3
CASSIPGRSGNTQYF
TGTGCCAGCAGTATTCCGGGGAGAAGTGGAAATACGCAGTATTTT
>.|.|TRBV6-5|TRBJ2-5
CASTDRAETQYF
TGTGCCAGCACGGACCGCGCAGAGACCCAGTACTTC
>.|.|TRBV28|TRBJ2-7
CASSSPGGGGYEQYF
TGTGCCAGCAGCTCTCCAGGGGGCGGGGGCTACGAGCAGTACTTC
>few|.|TRBV30|TRBJ2-5
CAWSGRGRRETQYF
TGTGCCTGGAGTGGAAGGGGGAGAAGGGAGACCCAGTACTTC
>.|.|TRBV2|TRBJ1-2
CASNSRGYTF
TGTGCCAGCAATAGTCGAGGCTACACCTTC
>.|TRBD1|TRBV4-1|TRBJ2-7
CASSQWTGVYEQYF
TGCGCCAGCAGCCAATGGACAGGGGTCTACGAGCAGTACTTC
>once|TRBD2|TRBV27|TRBJ2-5
CASSLRGGGNGETQYF
TGTGCCAGCAGTTTAAGGGGCGGGGGGAACGGGGAGACCCAGTACTTC
>.|TRBD1|TRBV2|TRBJ1-1
CASTKDRGNTEAFF
TGTGCCAGCACTAAGGACAGGGGAAACACTGAAGCTTTCTTT
>.|.|TRBV10-1|TRBJ2-7
CASSKAGSSYEQYF
TGCGCCAGCTCGAAAGCAGGGAGCTCCTACGAGCAGTACTTC
>.|TRBD1|TRBV6-1|TRBJ1-2
CASSEARGRLYGYTF
TGTGCCAGCAGTGAAGCTAGGGGGCGCCTCTATGGCTACACCTTC
>.|.|TRBV6-6|TRBJ2-3
CASSGGTDTQYF
TGTGCCAGCAGTGGGGGCACAGATACGCAGTATTTT
>.|TRBD1|TRBV28|TRBJ1-5
CASSLRGTGYNQPQHF
TGTGCCAGCAGTTTGAGGGGGACAGGGTACAATCAGCCCCAGCATTTT
>.|TRBD2|TRBV10-2|TRBJ2-5
CASSGAGGKQETQYF
TGCGCCAGCAGTGGAGCGGGGGGGAAACAAGAGACCCAGTACTTC
>.|TRBD2|TRBV29-1|TRBJ2-1
CSGAGAHNEQFF
TGCAGCGGGGCGGGAGCCCACAATGAGCAGTTCTTC
>.|.|TRBV7-2|TRBJ2-2
CASSFPAGTGELFF
TGTGCCAGCAGCTTCCCCGCGGGCACCGGGGAGCTGTTTTTT
>.|.|TRBV5-1|TRBJ1-1
CASSLSGAEAFF
TGCGCCAGCAGCTTATCGGGAGCTGAAGCTTTCTTT
>once|.|TRBV5-4|TRBJ1-5
CASSSNRDIDTAPTQPQHF
TGTGCCAGCAGCTCAAATCGGGACATAGACACAGCACCCACCCAGCCCCAGCATTTT
>.|.|TRBV27|TRBJ2-5
CASSWGHQETQYF
TGTGCCAGCAGTTGGGGACATCAAGAGACCCAGTACTTC